This paragraph covers one T cell receptor beta chain sequence. The protocol was immunoSEQ multiplex PCR, while the TCRdb copy is restricted to in-frame clones and leaves out a portion. The sample includes 45,000 to 55,000 clones, 80% seen only once; the top ten take approximately 28%. This record belongs to a study of radiation and T cells in renal cell carcinoma. As for time point: blood 2 weeks post-SBRT. Treatment indicated: 15 Gy SBRT to primary tumor, nephrectomy 4 weeks later. The sequence came from an older woman with renal cell carcinoma. The sample was blood, taken from a patient whose treatment included radiotherapy and nephrectomy.

The CDR3 DNA is TGTGCCAGCAGCACACAGGGTCCTAACTACGAGCAGTACTTC. Translating it yields CASSTQGPNYEQYF. V usage is TRBV5-4 and J usage is TRBJ2-7; D may be TRBD1 (6 bases). Germline CDR1 SGHNT, CDR2 YYREEE (reference sequence). This CDR3 has 14 residues. Deletions cut 4 bases from V and 3 bases from J, with 14 bases between.